This T cell receptor (beta chain) originates from a study of early T cells in non-severe SARS-CoV-2 infection (dated by TCRdb to 2020 to 2023). Some background on the complete study: Because TCR sequencing was done on bulk RNA from unsorted whole blood, the alpha and beta chains could not be paired.

Here is what the overall study found, with its caveats: VDJdb matching was skewed toward anti-spike CD8 responses and likely underestimated virus-specific expansions by missing private and CD4 specificities.

The library was generated by 5' RACE. Sequencing relied on a NextSeq 500. Unique molecular identifiers were attached to individual cDNA molecules in the TCR library protocol so that sequencing error and PCR bias could be corrected. Both TCR alpha and beta chains were sequenced, and tight co-correlation was observed between alpha and beta sequence abundances in each sample. The paper's data handling went like this. Decombinator V4 was used to annotate TCR sequences for V gene, J gene and CDR3. TCRs were defined as expanded if a significant change between any two time points was detected under a Poisson model with p below 0.0001. TCR abundances were normalised to the total number of TCRs sequenced per sample and expressed as counts per million. TRAV1-2 paired with TRAJ12, TRAJ20 or TRAJ33 defined MAIT TCRs, while TRAV10 paired with TRAJ18 defined iNKT TCRs. VDJdb, accessed on 1 November 2021, was searched for TCRs annotated for CMV, EBV and SARS-CoV-2, and TCRs annotated for more than one antigen were excluded. TCRdb applied fastp at Q25 and MiXCR to the public reads, then kept only in-frame beta chains. Each entry is one CDR3 protein sequence, shown with its most common DNA and genes. The V and J calls, along with clone size, are taken from TCRdb and not from the paper's own processing. This sample comprises some 61,000 distinct CDR3 sequences, 8.5% to 10% of them detected only once. Together, the top ten hold 3.9% of the sample.

V is cut by 3 bases and J by 0 bases, and the space between the germline ends is 9 bases. The CDR3 holds 15 amino acids from the cysteine to the phenylalanine. The read is trimmed to its CDR3 DNA, 45 bases read in frame from base 1. A case-control design nested within a healthcare worker cohort in London, UK, was used, with weekly nasopharyngeal swab PCR tests and blood sampling performed. Healthcare workers were recruited between 23 and 31 March 2020, during the week of the UK lockdown, and were followed weekly for up to about 15 weeks. Note on this clonotype: Its antigen has not been determined. It has no much larger one-base neighbor in the sample; base qualities were not kept.

The sequenced sample was whole blood, obtained at baseline. This receptor was identified in an adult who was a healthcare worker with PCR-confirmed SARS-CoV-2 infection or an uninfected control (not recorded which). In this chain, TRBV12-3 or TRBV12-4 is recombined with TRBJ1-3, with the D gene too uncertain to name. The encoded CDR3 is CASSFIGLSGNTIYF. The DNA is TGTGCCAGCAGTTTTATAGGCCTCTCTGGAAACACCATATATTTT.